The 21 T cell receptor beta chains reported below all come from one sample, sequenced in a study of shared clonotypes between healthy human individuals. Only in-frame clones appear in the TCRdb table, and some are missing; sequencing was by immunoSEQ multiplex PCR. The sample records more than 550,000 clones, roughly 88% being singletons. Sequenced material: memory CD8+ T cells from PBMCs. As for subset: CD45RO+ cells pooled with CCR7-negative TemRA cells. The receptors were sampled from a man younger than 35 in good health. Some clones in this sample may be carry-over from other donors' samples.

The chain uses TRBV18 and TRBJ2-7; 11 positions agree with TRBD1. V shed 3 bases, J shed 3 bases, and the junction held 4 bases outside the gene matches. The CDR3 is made up of 15 amino acids. Per germline, CDR1 KGHSH and CDR2 LQKENI. The CDR3 DNA follows: TGTGCCAGCTCACCTAGGACAGGGGGCCTCTACGAGCAGTACTTC. Translating it yields CASSPRTGGLYEQYF.

About this clone itself: At one of its ends the junction is not consistent with the germline gene, which may arise from a read error. CDR3 loop: CASSYSRGADTEAFF. As DNA, the CDR3 is TGTGCCAGCAGTTACTCCAGGGGGGCCGACACTGAAGCTTTCTTT. V gene TRBV10-3 combines with J gene TRBJ1-1, with 7 bases that match TRBD1. CDR1 and CDR2 (germline): ENHRY, SYGVKD. This CDR3 spans 15 amino acids.

The V call is TRBV29-1, the J call TRBJ1-1; D possibly corresponds to TRBD1 (5 bases). This CDR3 has 15 residues. Looked up from germline, CDR1 is SQVTM and CDR2 is ANQGSEA. Trimming took off 6 bases at V and 0 bases at J, with 17 bases between the two ends. CDR3 bases: TGCAGCGTGAGGGAGGGTGGACAACTGAACACTGAAGCTTTCTTT. It encodes CSVREGGQLNTEAFF.

Only a few counts were recorded for this clone. The chain recombines TRBV27 with TRBJ1-3, with a tentative D call TRBD1 (5 bases). Looked up from germline, CDR1 is MNHEY and CDR2 is SMNVEV (reference sequence). The CDR3 has 15 amino acids. The V and J ends lost 6 bases and 4 bases respectively, with 16 bases between them. The CDR3 DNA follows: TGTGCCAGCAGATACGCAGGGTCCCCGGGAAACACCATATATTTT. Residues: CASRYAGSPGNTIYF.

This clone was counted between two and nine times. The chain uses TRBV7-9 and TRBJ1-1, with D perhaps TRBD1 (6 bases). V lost 10 bases and J lost 0, with 9 bases in between. Germline-derived CDR1 and CDR2 are SEHNR and FQNEAQ (reference sequence). This CDR3 is 12 amino acids long. Here the CDR3 DNA reads TGTGCCACCAGGGACATGAACACTGAAGCTTTCTTT. This gives the protein CATRDMNTEAFF.

This clone was detected ten times or more. The genes are TRBV5-1 and TRBJ1-1, with 8 positions matching TRBD1. Germline trimming cut 4 bases from V and 4 bases from J; bases unmatched to any gene: 15. CDR1 is SGHRS, CDR2 YFSETQ, per germline. This CDR3 is 17 amino acids long. CDR3 DNA sequence: TGCGCCAGCAGCCCTGCCGCGACAGGGGAGGTGGTCACTGAAGCTTTCTTT. Residues: CASSPAATGEVVTEAFF.

This chain links TRBV14 with TRBJ2-7; 12 positions agree with TRBD2. CDR3 size: 15 residues. Germline V gene sequence: CDR1 SGHDN, CDR2 FVKESK. V trimming: 5 bases; J trimming: 3 bases; junction bases outside the gene matches: 5. CDR3 coding DNA: TGTGCCAGCAGCACCGGACTAGCGGGGATCTACGAGCAGTACTTC. It translates to CASSTGLAGIYEQYF.

V usage is TRBV19 and J usage is TRBJ1-5; D uncertain. The CDR3 contains 16 residues. Germline V CDR1 and CDR2: LNHDA, SQIVND (reference sequence). V was trimmed by 1 base and J by 6 bases, leaving 16 bases between them. In DNA form, the CDR3 reads TGTGCCAGTAGTATAGGGACTCGCAATAGAGGTCAGCCCCAGCATTTT. Its translation: CASSIGTRNRGQPQHF.

The rearrangement joins TRBV6-4 to TRBJ2-1; 7 nucleotides match TRBD1. The CDR3 has 13 residues. The V and J ends lost 10 bases and 5 bases, in that order; junction bases with no gene match: 8. Per the germline V gene, CDR1 is MRHNA and CDR2 is SNTAGT. Here the CDR3 reads CATSRGPNNEQFF. CDR3 nucleotide sequence: TGTGCCACCTCTAGGGGGCCCAACAATGAGCAGTTCTTC.

This clone was observed a handful of times. V and J are TRBV10-3 and TRBJ2-7; TRBD2 agrees at 13 bases. The germline V gene has CDR1 ENHRY and CDR2 SYGVKD. The trim removed 4 bases at V and 4 bases at J, leaving 1 base unmatched. There are 14 residues in the CDR3. The CDR3 protein is CAISGGLAGYEQYF. DNA of the CDR3: TGTGCCATCAGTGGGGGACTAGCGGGATACGAGCAGTACTTC.

This chain joins TRBV6-5 and TRBJ1-1; no clear D. Germline CDR1 and CDR2: MNHEY and SVGAGI. The CDR3 contains 15 residues. The V end was cut by 8 bases, the J end by 5 bases, with 21 bases between. This CDR3 is CASYLTTPSGTEAFF. CDR3 coding DNA: TGTGCCAGCTACCTCACGACACCCTCGGGAACTGAAGCTTTCTTT.

This sequence joins TRBV10-2 and TRBJ2-2; the D gene is possibly TRBD1 (6 bases). The V end was cut by 3 bases, the J end by 4 bases, with 9 bases between. CDR1 is WSHSY and CDR2 is SAAADI in the germline V gene. This CDR3 region has 14 residues. CDR3 loop: CASSEFRGTGELFF. Here the CDR3 DNA reads TGCGCCAGCAGTGAATTCAGGGGCACCGGGGAGCTGTTTTTT.

V and J are TRBV9 and TRBJ2-1; D possibly matches TRBD1 or TRBD2 (6 bases each). This CDR3 comprises 12 residues. With 3 bases removed from V and 11 bases from J, the gap between germline ends came to 12 bases. Germline V gene sequence: CDR1 SGDLS, CDR2 YYNGEE. The CDR3 coding sequence is TGTGCCAGCAGCGGAGGGGGGAGCAAGCAGTTCTTC. Amino acid sequence: CASSGGGSKQFF.

CDR3 DNA: TGTGCCTGTCCCGGGACGGTTCATACGCAGTATTTT. Translated, it gives CACPGTVHTQYF. The chain recombines TRBV30 with TRBJ2-3, with D perhaps given as TRBD1 or TRBD2 (5 bases each). The CDR3 covers 12 residues. Germline V gene lookup returns CDR1 GTSNPN and CDR2 SVGIG (reference sequence). The V and J ends lost 6 bases and 7 bases respectively, with 14 bases between them.

The V gene is TRBV7-9, the J gene TRBJ1-1, with D possibly TRBD1 on 5 matching bases. The ends were cut back, 3 bases at V and 1 base at J, with 12 bases in the middle. The CDR3 is 15 residues long. CDR1 and CDR2 (germline): SEHNR, FQNEAQ (reference sequence). Here the CDR3 DNA reads TGTGCCAGCAGCTTTTGGGACGAGTCGAACACTGAAGCTTTCTTT. It is translated as CASSFWDESNTEAFF.

V is TRBV7-9 and J is TRBJ2-7; D is unresolved. V lost 4 bases and J lost 5, with 9 bases in between. The CDR3 has 12 amino acids. Germline values: CDR1 SEHNR, CDR2 FQNEAQ (reference sequence). The CDR3 bases are TGTGCCAGCAGCTACCCTAATAACGAGCAGTACTTC. Protein sequence: CASSYPNNEQYF.

This clone appeared once. Other DNA sequences in this specimen translate into the identical CDR3. CDR3 sequence (DNA): TGTGCCAGTAGTTACAGGGGTAACAATGAGCAGTTCTTC. Translation: CASSYRGNNEQFF. The chain combines TRBV19 with TRBJ2-1; TRBD1 aligns across 7 bases. Germline V gene lookup returns CDR1 LNHDA and CDR2 SQIVND (reference sequence). The V and J ends lost 5 bases and 5 bases, in that order; junction bases with no gene match: 3. The CDR3 length is 13 residues.

Of note for this clone: A much larger clone lies one base from this, so it may be a read error. V usage is TRBV7-8 and J usage is TRBJ2-7; D remains unclear. This CDR3 comprises 12 residues. Trimming shortened V by 2 bases and J by 2 bases, and 4 bases separated the two germline ends. CDR1 SGHVS and CDR2 FQNEAQ come from the germline V gene. CDR3 region: CASSLRTYEQYF. CDR3 sequence (DNA): TGTGCCAGCAGCTTAAGAACCTACGAGCAGTACTTC.

This sequence joins TRBV19 and TRBJ2-7; TRBD2 agrees at 10 bases. CDR3 length: 13 amino acids. The trim removed 7 bases at V and 6 bases at J, leaving 6 bases unmatched. Germline loops: CDR1 LNHDA, CDR2 SQIVND (reference sequence). In DNA form, the CDR3 reads TGTGCCAGTAAGGCTAGCGGGAGTCGCGAGCAGTACTTC. Encoded protein: CASKASGSREQYF.

The chain employs TRBV25-1 and TRBJ1-1; D is unresolved. CDR3 length equals 12 residues. Germline CDR1 and CDR2: MGHDK and SYGVNS. V was pared by 3 bases and J by 4 bases, with 6 bases between. CDR3 region: CASSDTVTEAFF. In DNA, the CDR3 is TGTGCCAGCAGTGACACAGTCACTGAAGCTTTCTTT.

V usage is TRBV5-6 and J usage is TRBJ2-1, with D uncertain. In germline, CDR1 is SGHDT, CDR2 YYEEEE. The CDR3 has 12 amino acids. Trimming cost V 2 bases and J 5 bases, with 5 bases left between them. The CDR3 loop reads CASSLTNNEQFF. In nucleotides, the CDR3 is TGTGCCAGCAGCTTAACAAACAATGAGCAGTTCTTC. Filled out from reference TRBV5-6 and TRBJ2-1, the complete variable domain reads DAGVTQSPTHLIKTRGQQVTLRCSPKSGHDTVSWYQQALGQGPQFIFQYYEEEERQRGNFPDRFSGHQFPNYSSELNVNALLLGDSALYLCASSLTNNEQFFGPGTRLTVL.